This TCR beta chain derives from a study of T cells in Graves' hyperthyroidism and ophthalmopathy. Findings and limits, study-wide: Blood also contained most expanded thyroid clonotypes above 0.001.

As regards this clonotype: Antigen: not known. Just one base apart from a much larger clone, this may be a read error.

RNA transcripts gave rise to amplified TCR beta CDR3 regions. First-round RT-PCR of the TCR CDR3 relied on the HTBI primer set. Via MiXCR, TCRdb re-called the multiplex PCR reads, giving one row per CDR3 protein. Of roughly 170,000 distinct CDR3 sequences in the sample, 15% to 20% were seen once. The sequenced sample was blood. This clonotype originated in a woman in her fifties or sixties with Graves' hyperthyroidism.

The CDR3 region is CASSAPRQIFNSPLRF. As DNA, the CDR3 is TGTGCCAGCAGTGCACCACGACAGATCTTTAATTCACCCCTCCGCTTT. The V call is TRBV6-1, the J call TRBJ1-6; TRBD1 is a possible D gene (5 bases). The CDR3 length is 16 residues. Germline V gene data show CDR1 as MNHNS and CDR2 as SASEGT.